The entry below describes one T cell receptor (beta chain). The antigen is not known. PCR amplification relied on 60 Vbeta primers (plus 13 Jbeta primers). This table comes from immunoSEQ multiplex PCR, and its TCRdb copy is limited to in-frame clones, with some not included. In the table there are approximately 260,000 clones, about 90% of which are singletons. This entry comes from a study of cytomegalovirus exposure and HLA in healthy donors. Study as a whole: Of about 390 genotyped donors, about 80% grouped in the Caucasian-associated ancestry cluster.

The study's findings and limits: As immune exposure information, only CMV serostatus was available. Later genetic work tied a missense DCLRE1C variant to beta-chain V and J trimming.

Germline V gives CDR1 MNHNS, CDR2 SASEGT. The CDR3 extends over 14 amino acids. Sequencing used PBMCs. The chain uses TRBV6-1 and TRBJ2-5; TRBD1 matches 10 bases. The DNA matches TRBJ2-7 better at its end, which makes the J call doubtful. The receptor was isolated from a girl aged 2-9 years in good health and CMV-seronegative. CDR3: CASEDRGKTYEQYF. The DNA of the CDR3 is TGTGCCAGCGAGGACAGGGGGAAAACCTACGAGCAGTACTTC.